The text below deals with one TCR beta chain. It was with 60 Vbeta and 13 Jbeta primers that the PCR ran. Assay: immunoSEQ multiplex PCR; the TCRdb copy retains only in-frame clones and omits some. The sample lists 95,000 to 150,000 clones, 65% to 75% occurring once. This entry is derived from a study of cytomegalovirus exposure and HLA in healthy donors. The CDR3 loop spans 14 amino acids. Per germline, CDR1 SQVTM and CDR2 ANQGSEA. V and J are TRBV29-1 and TRBJ2-5; TRBD1 agrees at 10 bases. The J call may be mistaken, given a closer DNA end match to TRBJ2-7. Sequenced sample: PBMCs. The receptor was derived from a middle-aged man in good health and CMV-seropositive. The CDR3 region is CSVSDRGSPYEQYF. As DNA, the CDR3 is TGCAGCGTGTCGGACAGGGGGTCTCCCTACGAGCAGTACTTC.